The TCR beta chain described here comes from a study of blood T cells in healthy people across ages. Whole-study results and caveats: Naive T cell percentage strongly correlated with TCR beta diversity.

Remarks on this clonotype: Its antigen is currently unknown.

Using a J-beta primer mix together with a sample-barcoded 5' primer, a second PCR was run for roughly 6 to 12 cycles. Carrying 12 random nucleotides, a template-switch adaptor labeled each individual cDNA molecule. TCRdb called the 5' RACE reads again in MiXCR, with one record for every CDR3 protein. The table shows 1.8 million or so distinct CDR3 sequences, with around 42% occurring only once. This CDR3 has 14 amino acids. CDR1 SGHDT and CDR2 YYEEEE come from the germline V gene. This chain links TRBV5-6 with TRBJ2-4; 7 bases agree with TRBD1. With the DNA end fitting TRBJ2-5 better, the J assignment may be wrong. This clonotype originated in a human donor in good health. The sequencing input was blood. CDR3 coding DNA: TGTGCCAGCACCTTCGGACAGGACCAAGAGACCCAGTACTTC. Translating gives CASTFGQDQETQYF.